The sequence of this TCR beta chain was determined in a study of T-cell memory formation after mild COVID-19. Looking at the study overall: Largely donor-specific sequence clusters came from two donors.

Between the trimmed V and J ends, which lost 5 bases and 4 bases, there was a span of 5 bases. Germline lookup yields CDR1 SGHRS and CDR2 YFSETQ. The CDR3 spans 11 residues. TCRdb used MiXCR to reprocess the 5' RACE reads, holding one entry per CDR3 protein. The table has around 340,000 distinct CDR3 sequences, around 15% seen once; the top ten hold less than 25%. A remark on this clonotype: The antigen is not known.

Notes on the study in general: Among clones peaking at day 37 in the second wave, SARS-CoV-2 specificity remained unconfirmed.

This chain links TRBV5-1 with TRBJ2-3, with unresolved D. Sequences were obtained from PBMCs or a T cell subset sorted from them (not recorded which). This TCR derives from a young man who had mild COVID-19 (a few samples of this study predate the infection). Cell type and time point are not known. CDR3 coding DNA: TGCGCCAGCAGTGGGGCAGATACGCAGTATTTT. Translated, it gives CASSGADTQYF.